One and the same sample provided the 31 T cell receptor beta chains below, sequenced in a study of CD4 T cells in relation to SARS-CoV-2 and coronaviruses. Before the COVID-19 pandemic, during about 2010-2018, CD4+ T cells were taken from unexposed donors. Only in-frame clones appear in the TCRdb table, and some are missing; sequencing was by immunoSEQ multiplex PCR. Counted here are 65,000 or so clones, about 94% occurring once; the ten biggest clones make up approximately 0.15%. Sequencing was done on a sample of naive CD4+ T cells from PBMCs. Subset meaning: naive CD4+ T cells isolated by negative enrichment. The origin of the receptors is a human donor in good health.

The CDR3 protein is CASSFGLAGAADTQYF. The CDR3 DNA is TGTGCCAGCAGCTTCGGACTAGCGGGAGCCGCAGATACGCAGTATTTT. The V and J genes are TRBV7-9 and TRBJ2-3; 13 nucleotides align to TRBD2. The CDR3 is made up of 16 amino acids. J lost 4 bases, V lost 3 bases, and 4 bases had no gene match. CDR1 and CDR2 from the germline V gene are SEHNR and FQNEAQ (reference sequence).

The chain has TRBV28 and TRBJ2-6; D is unclear. Trimming removed 5 bases from V and 0 bases from J, with 14 bases in between. From germline, CDR1 is MDHEN and CDR2 SYDVKM. The CDR3 length is 17 residues. CDR3 protein: CASSLRGMSSGANVLTF. The CDR3 DNA follows: TGTGCCAGCAGTCTGCGTGGAATGAGCTCTGGGGCCAACGTCCTGACTTTC. The variable domain in full, with the rest retrieved from reference TRBV28 and TRBJ2-6, is DVKVTQSSRYLVKRTGEKVFLECVQDMDHENMFWYRQDPGLGLRLIYFSYDVKMKEKGDIPEGYSVSREKKERFSLILESASTNQTSMYLCASSLRGMSSGANVLTFGAGSRLTVL.

The chain links TRBV7-2 to TRBJ1-2, with D hard to call. The CDR3 totals 15 residues. CDR1 is SGHTA, CDR2 FQGNSA, per germline. Trimming took off 0 bases at V and 3 bases at J, with 11 bases between the two ends. The CDR3 nucleotides read TGTGCCAGCAGCTTAGCCCAGGCACTTTACTATGGCTACACCTTC. Translation: CASSLAQALYYGYTF. The full variable domain, with the rest looked up from reference TRBV7-2 and TRBJ1-2, is GAGVSQSPSNKVTEKGKDVELRCDPISGHTALYWYRQSLGQGLEFLIYFQGNSAPDKSGLPSDRFSAERTGGSVSTLTIQRTQQEDSAVYLCASSLAQALYYGYTFGSGTRLTVV.

This clone was seen once. The V call is TRBV5-8, the J call TRBJ1-2; TRBD1 matches at 10 bases. The CDR3 runs 16 residues. V lost 4 bases and J lost 0; bases outside the gene matches: 6. CDR1 is SGHTS, CDR2 YDEGEE, per germline. CDR3 DNA: TGTGCCAGCAGCCTTACCGGGACAGGGGCTAACTATGGCTACACCTTC. Its translation: CASSLTGTGANYGYTF.

This clone was counted a single time. The same CDR3 arises from other DNA sequences in this sample as well. The chain couples TRBV18 to TRBJ1-4; 9 bases are a match to TRBD1. This CDR3 has 16 amino acids. From germline, CDR1 is KGHSH and CDR2 LQKENI. Losses at the gene ends were 3 bases for V and 0 bases for J; bases not matched to a gene: 2. CDR3 DNA sequence: TGTGCCAGCTCACCGCGACAGGGGGCAACTAATGAAAAACTGTTTTTT. Translating gives CASSPRQGATNEKLFF.

V gene TRBV29-1 combines with J gene TRBJ1-2; possibly TRBD1 for D (5 bases). The germline V gene encodes CDR1 SQVTM and CDR2 ANQGSEA. The length of the CDR3 is 13 residues. The V end was cut by 6 bases, the J end by 2 bases, with 13 bases between. CDR3: CSVRQLLNYGYTF. For the CDR3, the DNA is TGCAGCGTGCGACAGCTCTTAAACTATGGCTACACCTTC.

The chain recombines TRBV7-3 with TRBJ2-2, with D perhaps matching TRBD2 (5 bases). This CDR3 is 14 amino acids long. Trimming took 4 bases from V and 4 from J, leaving 10 bases between them. The V gene's germline CDR1 is SGHTA and CDR2 FQGTGA. The CDR3 DNA sequence: TGTGCCAGCAGCTCCCCCGGAGGCACCGGGGAGCTGTTTTTT. Protein sequence: CASSSPGGTGELFF.

The chain links TRBV6-5 to TRBJ2-2; no definite D call. Trimming stripped 6 bases from V and 5 bases from J, with 7 bases between. The CDR3 runs to 12 residues. The germline V gene encodes CDR1 MNHEY and CDR2 SVGAGI. The CDR3 region has the DNA TGTGCCAGCAGGATTGGGACCGGGGAGCTGTTTTTT. Residues: CASRIGTGELFF.

J is TRBJ1-2 and V is TRBV5-4, with 11 bases that match TRBD1. V lost 4 bases to trimming and J lost 4 bases; unmatched junction nucleotides: 3. Germline V lookup: CDR1 SGHNT, CDR2 YYREEE (reference sequence). The CDR3 sequence is 14 residues long. The CDR3 DNA reads TGTGCCAGCAGCGGGGGACAGGGGGTCTATGGCTACACCTTC. Translation: CASSGGQGVYGYTF.

This chain connects TRBV27 to TRBJ2-7; TRBD2 matches at 10 bases. Germline V gene lookup returns CDR1 MNHEY and CDR2 SMNVEV (reference sequence). The ends lost 5 bases at V and 1 base at J; junction bases unmatched: 8. The CDR3 is made up of 16 amino acids. CDR3 sequence: CASSTRRTSGSYEQYF. CDR3 DNA sequence: TGTGCCAGCAGTACTAGAAGGACTAGCGGTTCCTACGAGCAGTACTTC.

The rearrangement uses TRBV13 and TRBJ1-6; D gene ambiguous. The CDR3 loop spans 17 amino acids. Trimming removed 2 bases from V and 0 bases from J, with 11 bases in between. Germline-derived CDR1 and CDR2 are PRHDT and FYEKMQ (reference sequence). CDR3 DNA sequence: TGTGCCAGCAGCTTACGGGGTCGTGGCTCCTATAATTCACCCCTCCACTTT. It yields the protein CASSLRGRGSYNSPLHF.

This chain uses TRBV27 with TRBJ1-4, with 8 bases lining up with TRBD1. The CDR3 has 16 residues. Germline-derived CDR1 and CDR2 are MNHEY and SMNVEV (reference sequence). Trimming at V came to 2 bases and at J to 1 base, leaving 3 bases not matched to a gene. The CDR3 loop is CASSLQGAITNEKLFF. The CDR3 DNA follows: TGTGCCAGCAGTTTACAGGGGGCGATAACTAATGAAAAACTGTTTTTT.

The rearrangement links TRBV3-1 (or the pseudogene TRBV3-2) to TRBJ2-7; D perhaps matches TRBD1 (5 bases). Germline CDR1 is LGHDT and CDR2 is YNNKEL (reference sequence). Deletions cut 1 base from V and 10 bases from J, with 11 bases between. The length of the CDR3 is 12 residues. The CDR3 protein is CASSQGPGPQYF. CDR3 nucleotides: TGTGCCAGCAGCCAAGGCCCAGGGCCCCAGTACTTC.

The rearrangement links TRBV24-1 to TRBJ2-5; 8 bases fit TRBD2. The CDR3 is 16 amino acids. V lost 0 bases, J lost 5 bases, and 7 bases stayed unmatched. Germline V gives CDR1 KGHDR, CDR2 SFDVKD. CDR3 amino acids: CATSDLRGTSPETQYF. DNA for the CDR3: TGTGCCACCAGTGATTTGCGGGGGACTAGTCCCGAGACCCAGTACTTC.

This clone was counted once. The chain is built from TRBV10-2 and TRBJ2-1; no firm D call. This CDR3 region has 13 residues. V gave up 1 base and J gave up 3 bases, with 4 bases separating them. Germline V gene lookup returns CDR1 WSHSY and CDR2 SAAADI. The CDR3: CASSEWDYNEQFF. The CDR3 coding sequence is TGCGCCAGCAGTGAGTGGGACTACAATGAGCAGTTCTTC.

This sequence joins TRBV18 and TRBJ2-6, with 9 bases aligning to TRBD1. Trimming cost V 0 bases and J 1 base; bases outside gene matches: 7. Germline loops: CDR1 KGHSH, CDR2 LQKENI. The CDR3 runs 19 residues. CDR3 bases: TGTGCCAGCTCACCACCGGGACAGGGAATTATATCTGGGGCCAACGTCCTGACTTTC. Translating it yields CASSPPGQGIISGANVLTF.

The V gene is TRBV5-1, the J gene TRBJ2-3; 8 nucleotides agree with TRBD2. CDR3 length: 15 amino acids. Per germline, CDR1 SGHRS and CDR2 YFSETQ. After removal of 3 bases from V and 3 bases from J, the junction contained 6 bases not matched to a gene. CDR3 DNA sequence: TGCGCCAGCAGCTCACTAGCGGTGGGAACAGATACGCAGTATTTT. It is translated as CASSSLAVGTDTQYF.

V is TRBV9 and J is TRBJ2-7; 10 bases line up with TRBD1. Looked up from germline, CDR1 is SGDLS and CDR2 is YYNGEE. The CDR3 covers 17 residues. V shed 2 bases, J shed 2 bases, and the junction held 10 bases outside the gene matches. The CDR3 sequence is CASSVTGGAVGPYEQYF. The CDR3 DNA is TGTGCCAGCAGCGTGACAGGGGGCGCGGTAGGACCCTACGAGCAGTACTTC.

This chain joins TRBV7-8 and TRBJ2-5; TRBD1 matches at 9 bases. The trim removed 1 base at V and 3 bases at J, leaving 6 bases unmatched. The CDR3 is 16 residues long. Germline values: CDR1 SGHVS, CDR2 FQNEAQ. This CDR3 reads CASSLGDRALKETQYF. DNA for the CDR3: TGTGCCAGCAGCTTAGGGGACAGGGCCCTTAAAGAGACCCAGTACTTC.

This rearrangement joins TRBV18 to TRBJ1-2; the match to TRBD1 covers 7 bases. The CDR3 has 14 amino acids. With V trimmed by 4 bases and J by 8 bases, 10 bases remained unmatched. CDR1 is KGHSH, CDR2 LQKENI, per germline. The CDR3 protein is CASSLQTGAEGYTF. The CDR3 DNA is TGTGCCAGCTCACTTCAAACAGGGGCAGAAGGCTACACCTTC.

The chain couples TRBV4-2 to TRBJ2-3, with 9 nucleotides matching TRBD2. The CDR3 has 18 residues. In germline, CDR1 is LGHNA, CDR2 YNFKEQ. The J segment lost 4 bases and the V segment lost 1 base, leaving 12 bases of the junction unmatched. The DNA for the CDR3 is TGTGCCAGCAGCCAAGCCCCCGGTATGCGGGGGGGTGCAGATACGCAGTATTTT. Translated: CASSQAPGMRGGADTQYF.

The DNA for the CDR3 is TGTGCCACCAGCAGGGACAGAGCCATTGAAAAACTGTTTTTT. The encoded protein is CATSRDRAIEKLFF. V usage is TRBV15 and J usage is TRBJ1-4, with D possibly being TRBD1 (6 bases). CDR3 length equals 14 residues. Trimming took 3 bases from V and 7 from J, leaving 12 bases between them. The germline CDR1 and CDR2 sequences are LNHNV and YYDKDF (reference sequence).

The genes are TRBV28 and TRBJ2-6; 7 bases agree with TRBD1. The CDR3 runs 16 residues. The V gene end was trimmed by 4 bases and the J gene end by 1 base; junction bases not matched to a gene: 4. The germline V gene has CDR1 MDHEN and CDR2 SYDVKM. The CDR3 DNA reads TGTGCCAGCAGTTCCGGGACAGCTTCTGGGGCCAACGTCCTGACTTTC. It specifies CASSSGTASGANVLTF. The variable domain in full, with the rest retrieved from reference TRBV28 and TRBJ2-6, is DVKVTQSSRYLVKRTGEKVFLECVQDMDHENMFWYRQDPGLGLRLIYFSYDVKMKEKGDIPEGYSVSREKKERFSLILESASTNQTSMYLCASSSGTASGANVLTFGAGSRLTVL.

The chain links TRBV9 to TRBJ2-6; TRBD1 might be the D (6 bases). Trimming removed 3 bases at V and 0 bases at J, with 13 bases between. This CDR3 is 17 amino acids long. CDR1 is SGDLS, CDR2 YYNGEE, per germline. Written as DNA, the CDR3 is TGTGCCAGCAGCGCCAGGGGACGGAACTCTGGGGCCAACGTCCTGACTTTC. It translates to CASSARGRNSGANVLTF.

The V call is TRBV20-1, the J call TRBJ1-2; unclear D gene. Germline V gene data show CDR1 as DFQATT and CDR2 as SNEGSKA (reference sequence). The V and J ends lost 1 base and 5 bases respectively, with 5 bases between them. This CDR3 is built from 11 residues. The CDR3 region has the DNA TGCAGTGCTAGAGCCGGATATGGCTACACCTTC. Protein: CSARAGYGYTF.

The gene calls are TRBV2 and TRBJ2-5, with TRBD1 as a possible D gene (6 bases). The CDR3 is 16 residues long. The germline V and J ends were trimmed by 7 bases and 5 bases, with 23 bases remaining between them. CDR1 and CDR2 from the germline V gene are SNHLY and FYNNEI. CDR3 sequence (DNA): TGTGCCAGCAACCCGAACAGGGTAAGGGTCGGCGAGACCCAGTACTTC. This encodes CASNPNRVRVGETQYF.

The chain employs TRBV28 and TRBJ1-5; D gene unclear. Trimming pared 3 bases from V and 11 bases from J, leaving 11 bases between. This CDR3 is 12 amino acids long. Per the germline V gene, CDR1 is MDHEN and CDR2 is SYDVKM. CDR3 nucleotides: TGTGCCAGCAGTTTGAATGGTCGGGCCCAGCATTTT. Amino acids: CASSLNGRAQHF.

This rearrangement joins TRBV7-9 to TRBJ1-1; D remains unclear. The CDR3 totals 14 residues. Per germline, CDR1 SEHNR and CDR2 FQNEAQ (reference sequence). Trimming removed 0 bases from V and 2 bases from J, with 7 bases in between. CDR3 amino acids: CASSLAEINTEAFF. The CDR3 coding sequence is TGTGCCAGCAGCTTAGCAGAGATTAACACTGAAGCTTTCTTT. The entire variable domain, with the rest obtained from reference TRBV7-9 and TRBJ1-1, is as follows: DTGVSQNPRHKITKRGQNVTFRCDPISEHNRLYWYRQTLGQGPEFLTYFQNEAQLEKSRLLSDRFSAERPKGSFSTLEIQRTEQGDSAMYLCASSLAEINTEAFFGQGTRLTVV.

This clone was observed once. V and J are TRBV19 and TRBJ2-7, with 11 nucleotides matching TRBD2. Germline values: CDR1 LNHDA, CDR2 SQIVND (reference sequence). There are 14 residues in the CDR3. J was trimmed by 2 bases and V by 6 bases; bases with no gene match: 3. The CDR3 DNA sequence: TGTGCCAGTAGGAAGACTAGCGGGGCCTACGAGCAGTACTTC. It encodes CASRKTSGAYEQYF. Supplemented by reference TRBV19 and TRBJ2-7, the full variable domain reads DGGITQSPKYLFRKEGQNVTLSCEQNLNHDAMYWYRQDPGQGLRLIYYSQIVNDFQKGDIAEGYSVSREKKESFPLTVTSAQKNPTAFYLCASRKTSGAYEQYFGPGTRLTVT.

The chain uses TRBV4-2 and TRBJ2-1, with 8 bases matching TRBD2. The germline V gene has CDR1 LGHNA and CDR2 YNFKEQ. After removal of 2 bases from V and 3 bases from J, the junction contained 3 bases not matched to a gene. CDR3 length equals 15 residues. CDR3 sequence (DNA): TGTGCCAGCAGCCAAACGGGAGGGAGCTACAATGAGCAGTTCTTC. Translated: CASSQTGGSYNEQFF.

The chain combines TRBV27 with TRBJ2-7; 8 bases align to TRBD2. The CDR3 is made up of 17 amino acids. The germline V gene has CDR1 MNHEY and CDR2 SMNVEV (reference sequence). V lost 5 bases and J lost 6; bases outside the gene matches: 18. The CDR3 DNA is TGTGCCAGCAGTCTCAGAGCGGGAGTCTTAGGTCCGGGCGAGCAGTACTTC. Encoded protein: CASSLRAGVLGPGEQYF.